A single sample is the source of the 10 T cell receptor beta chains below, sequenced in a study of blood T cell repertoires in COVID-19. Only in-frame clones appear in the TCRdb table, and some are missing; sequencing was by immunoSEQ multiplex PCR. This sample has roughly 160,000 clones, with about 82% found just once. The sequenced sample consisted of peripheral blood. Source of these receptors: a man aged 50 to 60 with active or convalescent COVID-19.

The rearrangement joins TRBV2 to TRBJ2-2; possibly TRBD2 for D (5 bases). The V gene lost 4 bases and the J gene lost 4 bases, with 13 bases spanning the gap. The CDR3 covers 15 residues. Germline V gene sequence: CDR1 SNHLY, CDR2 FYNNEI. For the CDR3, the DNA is TGTGCCAGCAGTGTCCTCTTCGGAGGCACCGGGGAGCTGTTTTTT. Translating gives CASSVLFGGTGELFF.

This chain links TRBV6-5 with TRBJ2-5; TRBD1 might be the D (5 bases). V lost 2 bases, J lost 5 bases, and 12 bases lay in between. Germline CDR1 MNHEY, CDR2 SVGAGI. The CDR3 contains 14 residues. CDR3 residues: CASSYGRVGETQYF. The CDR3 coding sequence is TGTGCCAGCAGTTACGGCAGGGTTGGGGAGACCCAGTACTTC.

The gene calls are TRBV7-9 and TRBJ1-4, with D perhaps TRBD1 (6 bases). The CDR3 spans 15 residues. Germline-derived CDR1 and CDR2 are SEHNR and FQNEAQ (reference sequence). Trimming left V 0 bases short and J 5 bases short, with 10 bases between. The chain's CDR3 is CASSLARGINEKLFF. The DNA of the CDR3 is TGTGCCAGCAGCTTAGCGAGGGGGATCAATGAAAAACTGTTTTTT. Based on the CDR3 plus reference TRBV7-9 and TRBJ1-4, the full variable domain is DTGVSQNPRHKITKRGQNVTFRCDPISEHNRLYWYRQTLGQGPEFLTYFQNEAQLEKSRLLSDRFSAERPKGSFSTLEIQRTEQGDSAMYLCASSLARGINEKLFFGSGTQLSVL.

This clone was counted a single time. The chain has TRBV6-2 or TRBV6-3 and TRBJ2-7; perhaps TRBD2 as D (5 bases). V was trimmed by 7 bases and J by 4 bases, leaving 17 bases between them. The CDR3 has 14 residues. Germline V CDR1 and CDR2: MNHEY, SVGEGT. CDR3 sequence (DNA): TGTGCCAGCACCCCAGTCCGGGGAATATACGAGCAGTACTTC. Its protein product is CASTPVRGIYEQYF.

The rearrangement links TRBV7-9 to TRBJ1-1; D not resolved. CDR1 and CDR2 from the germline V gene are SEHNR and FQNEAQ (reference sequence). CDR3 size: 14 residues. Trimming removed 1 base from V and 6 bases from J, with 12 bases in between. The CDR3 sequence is CASSLVLGSAEAFF. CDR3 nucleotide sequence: TGTGCCAGCAGCTTAGTACTCGGGTCCGCTGAAGCTTTCTTT.

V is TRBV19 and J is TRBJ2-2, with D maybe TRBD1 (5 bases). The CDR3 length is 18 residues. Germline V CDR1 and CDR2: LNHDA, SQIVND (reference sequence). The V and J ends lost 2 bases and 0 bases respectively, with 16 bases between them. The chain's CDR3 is CASSIKGMDRPNTGELFF. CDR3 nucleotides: TGTGCCAGTAGTATAAAGGGGATGGACCGTCCGAACACCGGGGAGCTGTTTTTT.

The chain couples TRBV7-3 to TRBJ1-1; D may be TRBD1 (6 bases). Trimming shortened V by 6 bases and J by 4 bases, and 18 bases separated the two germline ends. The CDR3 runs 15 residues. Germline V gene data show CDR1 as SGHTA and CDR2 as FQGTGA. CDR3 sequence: CASSRTGNSGTEAFF. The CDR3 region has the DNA TGTGCCAGCAGTCGTACAGGGAACAGTGGCACTGAAGCTTTCTTT.

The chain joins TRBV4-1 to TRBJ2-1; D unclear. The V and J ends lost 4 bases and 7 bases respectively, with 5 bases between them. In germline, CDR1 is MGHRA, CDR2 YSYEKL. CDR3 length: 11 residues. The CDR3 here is CASSRANEQFF. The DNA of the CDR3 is TGCGCCAGCAGCCGCGCGAATGAGCAGTTCTTC.

As DNA, the CDR3 is TGTGCCAGCAGCTCGCTCAGGCTAGCGGGGGCCACAGATACGCAGTATTTT. Translation: CASSSLRLAGATDTQYF. The chain recombines TRBV7-2 with TRBJ2-3, with 10 bases that match TRBD2. Trimming cost V 4 bases and J 2 bases; bases outside gene matches: 9. CDR1 is SGHTA and CDR2 is FQGNSA in the germline V gene. CDR3 length: 17 residues.

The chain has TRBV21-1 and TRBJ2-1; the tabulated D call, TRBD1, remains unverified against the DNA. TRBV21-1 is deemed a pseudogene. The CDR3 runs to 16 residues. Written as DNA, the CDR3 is TGTGCCAGCAGCAATGGCGAGGGGACAGGGAACAATGAGCAGTTCTTC. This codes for CASSNGEGTGNNEQFF.